Presented here are 22 T cell receptor beta chains from one specimen sequenced in a study of human T cells and chemical hapten exposure. The time point here: pre-sensitization, week 0. The treatment here: therapeutic diphenylcyclopropenone sensitization with weekly scalp DPC. Each CDR3 protein is one row after TCRdb ran MiXCR on the RACE reads. The profile shows 300,000 to 400,000 distinct CDR3 sequences, approximately 5.1% of them singletons. The specimen was whole blood, collected in connection with sensitization to the hapten diphenylcyclopropenone (DPC). These receptors all stem from a woman in her forties or fifties with alopecia areata. Some clones in this sample may be carry-over from other donors' samples.

There are many counts of this clonotype. V usage is TRBV5-5 and J usage is TRBJ2-7, with D possibly being TRBD1 (6 bases). The germline V gene encodes CDR1 SGHKS and CDR2 YYEKEE (reference sequence). The CDR3 has 13 amino acids. Trimming took 4 bases from V and 3 from J, leaving 11 bases between them. The CDR3 DNA reads as TGTGCCAGCAGCGGGGGCGATCTCTACGAGCAGTACTTC. Its protein is CASSGGDLYEQYF.

For this clonotype: This sequence may be a read error, since a much larger clone differs from it by one base. The J gene is TRBJ2-1, the V gene TRBV7-8, with a weak D call TRBD1 (6 bases). Germline lookup yields CDR1 SGHVS and CDR2 FQNEAQ. CDR3 length equals 14 residues. Trimming pared 5 bases from V and 9 bases from J, leaving 17 bases between. This CDR3 reads CASSPITGSSEQFF. As DNA, the CDR3 is TGTGCCAGCAGCCCTATTACAGGGTCTAGTGAGCAGTTCTTC.

This clonotype was counted between two and nine times. This chain joins TRBV2 and TRBJ2-3; 10 nucleotides align to TRBD2. Germline V gene data show CDR1 as SNHLY and CDR2 as FYNNEI. The CDR3 is 16 amino acids. J lost 2 bases, V lost 3 bases, and 5 bases had no gene match. In DNA form, the CDR3 reads TGTGCCAGCAGTGAGGATAGCGGGGGGCCCACAGATACGCAGTATTTT. This codes for CASSEDSGGPTDTQYF.

At least ten counts were recorded for this clonotype. The chain recombines TRBV18 with TRBJ1-2, with 8 bases aligning to TRBD1. The length of the CDR3 is 14 residues. V lost 3 bases, J lost 4 bases, and 4 bases stayed unmatched. The germline V gene encodes CDR1 KGHSH and CDR2 LQKENI. CDR3: CASSPGQDFYGYTF. The CDR3 nucleotides read TGTGCCAGCTCACCGGGACAGGATTTCTATGGCTACACCTTC.

This clonotype occurred a few times. The V and J genes are TRBV12-3 or TRBV12-4 and TRBJ2-3; 9 bases align to TRBD1. CDR3 length equals 17 residues. The ends lost 6 bases at V and 3 bases at J; junction bases unmatched: 13. The chain's CDR3 is CASSSGTGTHGTDTQYF. The CDR3 DNA reads as TGTGCCAGCAGCTCCGGGACAGGGACACATGGGACAGATACGCAGTATTTT.

The sample holds many counts of this clonotype. CDR3 residues: CASSQEGGPSNQPQHF. Written as DNA, the CDR3 is TGCGCCAGCAGCCAAGAAGGGGGACCGAGCAATCAGCCCCAGCATTTT. The V call is TRBV4-1, the J call TRBJ1-5; D possibly corresponds to TRBD1 (6 bases). Germline CDR1 reads MGHRA; CDR2 reads YSYEKL. The CDR3 is 16 residues long. Trimming stripped 0 bases from V and 1 base from J, with 10 bases between.

This clonotype was counted at least ten times. The chain couples TRBV12-3 or TRBV12-4 to TRBJ1-4, with 7 bases matching TRBD1. This CDR3 comprises 16 residues. The J segment lost 4 bases and the V segment lost 5 bases, leaving 10 bases of the junction unmatched. This chain's CDR3 is CASSPRQGWGNEKLFF. The CDR3 DNA follows: TGTGCCAGCAGTCCTAGACAGGGCTGGGGTAATGAAAAACTGTTTTTT.

In its sample, this clonotype was seen a few times. The chain recombines TRBV1 with TRBJ2-2; the D segment call TRBD1 is taken from the table without a DNA check. TRBV1 constitutes a pseudogene. The CDR3 has 14 residues. CDR3 amino acids: CTSSSYDSPGELFF. CDR3 nucleotides: TGCACCAGCAGCTCCTACGACAGCCCCGGGGAGCTGTTTTTT.

This clonotype was picked up many times. This rearrangement joins TRBV7-2 to TRBJ2-7; TRBD2 matches at 7 bases. CDR1 is SGHTA and CDR2 is FQGNSA in the germline V gene. With V trimmed by 1 base and J by 2 bases, 5 bases remained unmatched. The CDR3 sequence is 15 residues long. The CDR3 protein is CASSLGASGTYEQYF. Written as DNA, the CDR3 is TGTGCCAGCAGCTTAGGGGCTAGCGGCACCTACGAGCAGTACTTC. Full variable domain (rest looked up from reference TRBV7-2 and TRBJ2-7): GAGVSQSPSNKVTEKGKDVELRCDPISGHTALYWYRQSLGQGLEFLIYFQGNSAPDKSGLPSDRFSAERTGGSVSTLTIQRTQQEDSAVYLCASSLGASGTYEQYFGPGTRLTVT.

The chain links TRBV3-1 to TRBJ1-1; weak D call: TRBD1 (5 bases). Trimming pared 4 bases from V and 4 bases from J, leaving 13 bases between. The V gene's germline CDR1 is LGHDT and CDR2 YNNKEL (reference sequence). The CDR3 is 14 residues long. The CDR3 sequence is CASSRLRGGTEAFF. The CDR3 DNA reads as TGTGCCAGCAGCCGATTAAGGGGAGGCACTGAAGCTTTCTTT.

This clonotype has just a few counts. V and J are TRBV18 and TRBJ2-1; TRBD2 agrees at 9 bases. With 1 base clipped from V and 0 bases from J, the junction kept 7 bases outside the gene matches. Germline CDR1 KGHSH, CDR2 LQKENI. There are 18 residues in the CDR3. The CDR3 sequence is CASSPLLAGLSSYNEQFF. For the CDR3, the DNA is TGTGCCAGCTCACCACTACTAGCGGGTCTGAGCTCCTACAATGAGCAGTTCTTC.

This clonotype was found many times. The chain is built from TRBV11-2 and TRBJ2-3; 13 positions match TRBD2. The trim removed 5 bases at V and 7 bases at J, leaving 9 bases unmatched. The germline CDR1 and CDR2 sequences are SGHAT and FQNNGV. This CDR3 comprises 16 residues. This chain's CDR3 is CASSGGTSGKPNTQYF. The DNA for the CDR3 is TGTGCCAGCAGCGGAGGGACTAGCGGGAAGCCAAATACGCAGTATTTT.

This clonotype has ten or more counts. The J gene is TRBJ1-5, the V gene TRBV28; D is possibly TRBD1 (5 bases). The CDR3 sequence is 15 residues long. V lost 5 bases to trimming and J lost 8 bases, with 19 bases between them. The germline V gene has CDR1 MDHEN and CDR2 SYDVKM. CDR3 loop: CASSPPRVSGEPQHF. The CDR3 DNA is TGTGCCAGCAGTCCGCCCCGGGTATCGGGGGAGCCCCAGCATTTT.

This clonotype was observed many times. V and J are TRBV12-3 or TRBV12-4 and TRBJ2-3, with D perhaps given as TRBD1 or TRBD2 (5 bases each). V lost 7 bases, J lost 1 base, and 15 bases lay in between. The CDR3 consists of 15 residues. The CDR3 loop is CASTLVGVGTDTQYF. In DNA, the CDR3 is TGTGCCAGCACCCTGGTGGGGGTGGGCACAGATACGCAGTATTTT.

This clonotype was picked up many times. The gene calls are TRBV12-3 or TRBV12-4 and TRBJ2-1, with 15 bases matching TRBD2. Trimming at V came to 4 bases and at J to 8 bases, leaving 6 bases not matched to a gene. The CDR3 runs 16 residues. DNA of the CDR3: TGTGCCAGCAGTTCCGGGACTAGCGGGAGGTTGGATGAGCAGTTCTTC. Protein product: CASSSGTSGRLDEQFF.

The sample holds many counts of this clonotype. The chain joins TRBV20-1 to TRBJ1-5; tentatively, D is TRBD1 (6 bases). Trimming cost V 6 bases and J 6 bases, with 12 bases left between them. CDR3 length equals 12 residues. Germline-derived CDR1 and CDR2 are DFQATT and SNEGSKA (reference sequence). The CDR3 protein is CSAGGRAQPQHF. DNA of the CDR3: TGCAGTGCGGGGGGCAGGGCTCAGCCCCAGCATTTT.

J is TRBJ2-3 and V is TRBV12-3 or TRBV12-4, with D uncertain. V gave up 3 bases and J gave up 3 bases, with 7 bases separating them. This CDR3 is built from 13 residues. The CDR3 DNA sequence: TGTGCCAGCAGTTTCTCTCATACAGATACGCAGTATTTT. Translating gives CASSFSHTDTQYF.

This clonotype was counted a few times. Here the CDR3 reads CASSSGRITDTQYF. The CDR3 DNA is TGTGCCAGCAGTAGCGGGAGAATCACAGATACGCAGTATTTT. The chain has TRBV12-3 or TRBV12-4 and TRBJ2-3, with TRBD2 identical over 8 bases. This CDR3 spans 14 amino acids. V was clipped by 5 bases and J by 2 bases; unmatched bases: 3.

There are many counts of this clonotype. This chain uses TRBV6-2 or TRBV6-3 with TRBJ1-2; 7 bases match TRBD1. The CDR3 is made up of 14 amino acids. V gave up 7 bases and J gave up 7 bases; unmatched junction bases: 12. Germline V gene sequence: CDR1 MNHEY, CDR2 SVGEGT. The CDR3 sequence: CASNQSRTGRGYTF. Written as DNA, the CDR3 is TGTGCCAGCAATCAATCTCGGACAGGCCGTGGCTACACCTTC.

This clonotype was counted between two and nine times. The rearrangement uses TRBV27 and TRBJ2-2, with unresolved D. CDR1 MNHEY and CDR2 SMNVEV come from the germline V gene (reference sequence). Trimming took off 6 bases at V and 6 bases at J, with 8 bases between the two ends. There are 12 residues in the CDR3. The CDR3 loop reads CASSPFPGELFF. The CDR3 nucleotides are TGTGCCAGCAGCCCCTTTCCCGGGGAGCTGTTTTTT.

The sample holds a few counts of this clonotype. The chain couples TRBV28 to TRBJ1-1; 7 nucleotides align to TRBD1. V trimming: 3 bases; J trimming: 6 bases; junction bases outside the gene matches: 7. The germline gives CDR1 MDHEN, CDR2 SYDVKM. CDR3 length: 14 amino acids. The CDR3 DNA sequence: TGTGCCAGCAGTTTGACAGGGAGGAGGGCTGAAGCTTTCTTT. Its translation is CASSLTGRRAEAFF. The variable domain in full, completed from reference TRBV28 and TRBJ1-1, reads DVKVTQSSRYLVKRTGEKVFLECVQDMDHENMFWYRQDPGLGLRLIYFSYDVKMKEKGDIPEGYSVSREKKERFSLILESASTNQTSMYLCASSLTGRRAEAFFGQGTRLTVV.

There are a few counts of this clonotype. The chain employs TRBV6-1 and TRBJ1-4; D ambiguous. Germline loops: CDR1 MNHNS, CDR2 SASEGT. The germline V and J ends were trimmed by 6 bases and 8 bases, with 13 bases remaining between them. This CDR3 contains 13 residues. The CDR3 loop reads CASSDALGEKLFF. The CDR3 DNA sequence: TGTGCCAGCAGCGATGCCCTGGGAGAAAAACTGTTTTTT.